This T cell receptor (beta chain) was identified in a study of CD8 T cells in Susac syndrome. Random hexamers were used to reverse transcribe an amount of about 0.45 to 1 ug RNA. It was immunoSEQ multiplex PCR that amplified TCR beta CDR3 across 54 Vbeta and 13 Jbeta. TCRdb re-analysed the immunoSEQ multiplex PCR reads in MiXCR, keeping a single row per CDR3 protein. This sample has 90,000 to 150,000 distinct CDR3 sequences, with 85% to 95% found just once. In blood CD8+ and CD4+ T cells, TCR beta underwent sequencing. It was negative isolation that provided the CD8+ and CD4+ T cells, whereas TEMRA cells were enriched by FACS. In germline, CDR1 is SQVTM, CDR2 ANQGSEA. Between the trimmed V and J ends, which lost 3 bases and 6 bases, there was a span of 23 bases. The CDR3 contains 16 residues.

The receptor comes from a human donor with multiple sclerosis. The chain recombines TRBV29-1 with TRBJ1-1; D may be TRBD1 (6 bases). Sequences were obtained from CD4+ T cells from PBMCs. The CDR3 DNA sequence: TGCAGCGTTGAGACTGCCCCCGGGCCGGGGGCCGCTGAAGCTTTCTTT. Amino acid sequence: CSVETAPGPGAAEAFF.